This T cell receptor beta chain was obtained from a study of technical replicates of blood from several donors. In germline, CDR1 is SGHVS, CDR2 FNYEAQ. The CDR3 runs 12 residues. The trim removed 5 bases at V and 7 bases at J, leaving 2 bases unmatched. Sequencing was performed with immunoSEQ multiplex PCR; in TCRdb, only in-frame clones are kept and a portion is missing. The table includes fewer than 60,000 clones, 90% to 95% detected once. Material for sequencing was PBMCs. This sequence joins TRBV7-6 and TRBJ1-2; 9 nucleotides line up with TRBD1. This clonotype was sampled from a human donor in good health. Some clones in this sample may be carry-over from other donors' samples. The CDR3 region has the DNA TGTGCCAGCAGCGACAGGGGGGGTGGCTACACCTTC. Protein: CASSDRGGGYTF. The full variable domain, its missing parts supplied by reference TRBV7-6 and TRBJ1-2, is GAGVSQSPRYKVTKRGQDVALRCDPISGHVSLYWYRQALGQGPEFLTYFNYEAQQDKSGLPNDRFSAERPEGSISTLTIQRTEQRDSAMYRCASSDRGGGYTFGSGTRLTVV.